This T cell receptor (beta chain) derives from a study of liver allograft versus peripheral blood T cells. Study-level background: Transplanted-liver T cell receptor repertoires were compared with recipients' peripheral blood repertoires.

Germline CDR1 and CDR2: SGHNT and YENEEA. This CDR3 has 14 residues. V shed 7 bases, J shed 7 bases, and the junction held 9 bases outside the gene matches. MiXCR, applied by TCRdb to the reads, yields one record per CDR3 protein. The sample includes thousands of distinct CDR3 sequences, approximately 16% seen only once; the top ten take around 3%. The chain is built from TRBV11-3 and TRBJ1-4, with 7 positions matching TRBD1. This clonotype was obtained from a human patient who had a liver transplant. Some T cells may originate from the graft donor. The CDR3 coding sequence is TGTGCCAGCACGTCGACAGGGAGGGGTGAAAAACTGTTTTTT. It yields the protein CASTSTGRGEKLFF.